The present entry profiles one T cell receptor beta chain with its context. Sequencing was performed with immunoSEQ multiplex PCR; in TCRdb, only in-frame clones are kept and a portion is missing. The repertoire holds 200,000 to 300,000 clones, with less than 95% as singletons. These data originate in a study of cytomegalovirus exposure and HLA in healthy donors. The CDR3 is 13 residues long. Trimming took 0 bases from V and 11 from J, leaving 11 bases between them. Germline loops: CDR1 MNHEY, CDR2 SMNVEV (reference sequence). The rearrangement links TRBV27 to TRBJ2-1; D is unresolved. The receptor was isolated from a woman aged 25 to 39 in good health and CMV-seronegative. The sample was PBMCs. CDR3 residues: CASSLSIRQQQFF. DNA of the CDR3: TGTGCCAGCAGTTTATCGATTCGTCAGCAGCAGTTCTTC.